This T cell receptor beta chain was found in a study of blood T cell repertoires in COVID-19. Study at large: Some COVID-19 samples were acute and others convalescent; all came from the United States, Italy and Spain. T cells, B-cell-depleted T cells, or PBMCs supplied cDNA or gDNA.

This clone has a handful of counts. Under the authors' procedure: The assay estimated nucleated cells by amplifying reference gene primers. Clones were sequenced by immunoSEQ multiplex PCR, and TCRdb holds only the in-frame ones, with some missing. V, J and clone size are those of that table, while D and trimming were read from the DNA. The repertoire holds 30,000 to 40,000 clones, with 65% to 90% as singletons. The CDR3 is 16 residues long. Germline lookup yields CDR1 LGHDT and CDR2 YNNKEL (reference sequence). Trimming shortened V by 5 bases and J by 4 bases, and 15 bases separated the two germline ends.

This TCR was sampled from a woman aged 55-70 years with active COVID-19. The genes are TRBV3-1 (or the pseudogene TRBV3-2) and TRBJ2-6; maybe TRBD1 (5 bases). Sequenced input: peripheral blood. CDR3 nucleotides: TGTGCCAGCAGCTCCTTCAGGGCGTCGGGGGCCAACGTCCTGACTTTC. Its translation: CASSSFRASGANVLTF.